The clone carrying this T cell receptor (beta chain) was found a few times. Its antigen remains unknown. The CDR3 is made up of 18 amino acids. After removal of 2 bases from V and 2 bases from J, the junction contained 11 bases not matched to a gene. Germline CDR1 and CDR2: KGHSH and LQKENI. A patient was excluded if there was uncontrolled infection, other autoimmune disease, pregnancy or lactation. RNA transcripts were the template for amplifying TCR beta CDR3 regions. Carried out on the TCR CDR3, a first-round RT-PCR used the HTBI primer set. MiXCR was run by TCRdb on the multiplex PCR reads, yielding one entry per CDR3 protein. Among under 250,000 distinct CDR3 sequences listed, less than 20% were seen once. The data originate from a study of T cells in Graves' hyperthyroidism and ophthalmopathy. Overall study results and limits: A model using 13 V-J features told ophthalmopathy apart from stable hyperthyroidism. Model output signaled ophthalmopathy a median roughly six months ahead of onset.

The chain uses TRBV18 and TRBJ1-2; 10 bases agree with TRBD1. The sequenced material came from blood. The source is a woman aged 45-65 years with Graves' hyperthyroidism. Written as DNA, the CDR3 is TGTGCCAGCTCACCAGAGACAGGGGGCTTTGGTTCAAACTATGGCTACACCTTC. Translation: CASSPETGGFGSNYGYTF.